This TCR beta chain was obtained from a study of OX40 agonist ivuxolimab in advanced cancers. Regarding the study as a whole: By week 6 at 0.1 to 3.0 mg/kg, blood CD4+ and CD8+ T cells had expanded clonally.

The assay was immunoSEQ multiplex PCR, and TCRdb's table has in-frame clones only and misses some. The sample holds about 70,000 clones, 88% seen once. Trimming cost V 3 bases and J 4 bases; bases outside gene matches: 3. The CDR3 totals 15 residues. Germline V gene data show CDR1 as SNHLY and CDR2 as FYNNEI. This clone was detected once. Its antigen is not known. Here the sequenced sample was CD4+ or CD8+ T cells sorted from blood, taken in a trial of the OX40 agonist ivuxolimab. This clonotype was obtained from an adult with an advanced solid tumor such as melanoma, head and neck, liver or kidney cancer. The chain couples TRBV2 to TRBJ2-6, with 7 bases identical to TRBD1. This CDR3 is CASSETGLGANVLTF. The CDR3 nucleotides are TGTGCCAGCAGTGAGACAGGGTTAGGGGCCAACGTCCTGACTTTC.